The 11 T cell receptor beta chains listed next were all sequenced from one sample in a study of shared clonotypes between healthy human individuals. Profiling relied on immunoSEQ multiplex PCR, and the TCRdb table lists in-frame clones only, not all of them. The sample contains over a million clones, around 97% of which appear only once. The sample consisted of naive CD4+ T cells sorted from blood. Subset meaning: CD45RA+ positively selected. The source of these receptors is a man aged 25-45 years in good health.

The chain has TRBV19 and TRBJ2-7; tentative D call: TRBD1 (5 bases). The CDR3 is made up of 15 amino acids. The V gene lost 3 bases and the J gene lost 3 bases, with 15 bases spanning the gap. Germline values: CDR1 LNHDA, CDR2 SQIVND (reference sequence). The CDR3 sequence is CASSIPVGLSYEQYF. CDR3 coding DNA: TGTGCCAGTAGTATCCCCGTGGGGCTGAGCTACGAGCAGTACTTC. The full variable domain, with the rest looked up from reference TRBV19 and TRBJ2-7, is DGGITQSPKYLFRKEGQNVTLSCEQNLNHDAMYWYRQDPGQGLRLIYYSQIVNDFQKGDIAEGYSVSREKKESFPLTVTSAQKNPTAFYLCASSIPVGLSYEQYFGPGTRLTVT.

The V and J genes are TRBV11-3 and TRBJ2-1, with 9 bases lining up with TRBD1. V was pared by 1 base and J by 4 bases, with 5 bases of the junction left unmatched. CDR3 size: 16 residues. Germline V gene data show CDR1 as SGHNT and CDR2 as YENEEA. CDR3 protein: CASSLASGQGYNEQFF. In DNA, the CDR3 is TGTGCCAGCAGCTTAGCGTCGGGACAGGGTTACAATGAGCAGTTCTTC.

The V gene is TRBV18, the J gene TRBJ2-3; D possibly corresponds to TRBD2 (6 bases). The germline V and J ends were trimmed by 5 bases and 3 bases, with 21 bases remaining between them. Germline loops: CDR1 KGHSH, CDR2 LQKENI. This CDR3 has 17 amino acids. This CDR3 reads CASSSSSGLSGTDTQYF. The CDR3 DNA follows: TGTGCCAGCTCATCTTCCAGCGGGCTTAGTGGAACAGATACGCAGTATTTT.

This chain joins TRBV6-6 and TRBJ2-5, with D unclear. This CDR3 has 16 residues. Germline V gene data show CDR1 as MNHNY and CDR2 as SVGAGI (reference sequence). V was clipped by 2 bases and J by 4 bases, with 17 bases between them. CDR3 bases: TGTGCCAGCAGTTACCTTCCCACGGGTCCCGCAGAGACCCAGTACTTC. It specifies CASSYLPTGPAETQYF.

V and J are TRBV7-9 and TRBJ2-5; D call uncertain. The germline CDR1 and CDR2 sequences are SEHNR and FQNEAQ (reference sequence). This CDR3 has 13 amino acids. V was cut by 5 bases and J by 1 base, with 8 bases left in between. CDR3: CASSPTVQETQYF. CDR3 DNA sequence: TGTGCCAGCAGCCCAACAGTCCAAGAGACCCAGTACTTC.

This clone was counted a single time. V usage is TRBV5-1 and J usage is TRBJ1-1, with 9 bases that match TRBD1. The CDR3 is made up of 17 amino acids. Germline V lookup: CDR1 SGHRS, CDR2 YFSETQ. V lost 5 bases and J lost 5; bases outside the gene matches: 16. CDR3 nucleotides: TGCGCCAGCAGGTCCGGGACAGGGTCGATTTTGGTTACTGAAGCTTTCTTT. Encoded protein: CASRSGTGSILVTEAFF.

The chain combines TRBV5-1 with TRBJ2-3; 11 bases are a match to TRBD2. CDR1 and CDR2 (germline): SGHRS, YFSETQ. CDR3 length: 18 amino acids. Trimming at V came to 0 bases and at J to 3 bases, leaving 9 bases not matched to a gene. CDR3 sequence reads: CASSLATSGRVLTDTQYF. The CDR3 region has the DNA TGCGCCAGCAGCTTGGCTACTAGCGGGAGAGTATTAACAGATACGCAGTATTTT.

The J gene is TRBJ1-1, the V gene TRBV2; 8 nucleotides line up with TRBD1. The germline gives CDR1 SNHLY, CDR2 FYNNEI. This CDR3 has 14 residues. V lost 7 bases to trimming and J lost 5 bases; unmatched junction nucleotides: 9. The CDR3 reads CASTLQGAWTEAFF. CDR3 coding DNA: TGTGCCAGCACCCTCCAGGGGGCTTGGACTGAAGCTTTCTTT.

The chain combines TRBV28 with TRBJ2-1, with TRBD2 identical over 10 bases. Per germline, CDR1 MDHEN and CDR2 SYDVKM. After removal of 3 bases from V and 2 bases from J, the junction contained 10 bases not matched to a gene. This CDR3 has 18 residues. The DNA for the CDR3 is TGTGCCAGCAGTTTCGGAGCGGGAGGGCCGAAACCCTACAATGAGCAGTTCTTC. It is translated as CASSFGAGGPKPYNEQFF.

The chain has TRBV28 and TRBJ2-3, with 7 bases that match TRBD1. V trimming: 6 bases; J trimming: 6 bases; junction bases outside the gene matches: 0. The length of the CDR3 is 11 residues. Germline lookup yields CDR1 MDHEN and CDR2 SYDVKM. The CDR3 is CASRTGDTQYF. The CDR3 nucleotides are TGTGCCAGCAGGACAGGGGATACGCAGTATTTT.

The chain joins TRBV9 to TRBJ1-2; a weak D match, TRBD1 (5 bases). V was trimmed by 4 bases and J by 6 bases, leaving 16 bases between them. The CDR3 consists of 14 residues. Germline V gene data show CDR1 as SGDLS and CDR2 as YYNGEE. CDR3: CASSPRRGGDGYTF. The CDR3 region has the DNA TGTGCCAGCAGCCCGCGTAGAGGAGGGGATGGCTACACCTTC.